This TCR beta chain was found in a study of cytomegalovirus exposure and HLA in healthy donors. The primer mix had 60 Vbeta and 13 Jbeta primers. Generated by immunoSEQ multiplex PCR, the TCRdb table keeps only in-frame clones and is missing some. The sample gives about 130,000 clones, approximately 80% of which show up once; about 4% is in the top ten. This TCR derives from a woman aged 40 to 50 in good health and CMV-seronegative. Sequencing was done on a sample of PBMCs.

The CDR3 loop is CASSPGVLEHTIYF. For the CDR3, the DNA is TGCGCCAGCAGCCCCGGGGTGCTGGAACACACCATATATTTT. The chain carries TRBV4-1 and TRBJ1-3; no reliable D call. CDR3 length equals 14 residues. In germline, CDR1 is MGHRA, CDR2 YSYEKL. Trimming shortened V by 4 bases and J by 8 bases, and 15 bases separated the two germline ends.